This T cell receptor beta chain originates from a study of blood T cell repertoires in COVID-19. Across the whole study: The United States, Italy and Spain were the sources of the acute and convalescent COVID-19 samples. Nucleic acid was either cDNA or gDNA, and it came from T cells, B-cell-depleted T cells, or PBMCs.

As originally analysed: Amplified reference gene primers provided the basis for estimating nucleated cell counts. Some clones are missing from TCRdb's copy, which holds only in-frame ones; the method was immunoSEQ multiplex PCR. That table is the source of V, J and clone size, and D and trimming were worked out from the DNA. The data hold approximately 50,000 clones, with 88% observed a single time. The CDR3 spans 16 residues. V was cut by 2 bases and J by 5 bases, with 16 bases left in between. Per the germline V gene, CDR1 is KGHSH and CDR2 is LQKENI. The receptor was derived from a human donor in a cohort sampled during active COVID-19. The sample comprised peripheral blood. The chain is built from TRBV18 and TRBJ2-1; D is possibly TRBD2 (6 bases). The CDR3 DNA reads TGTGCCAGCTCACCAAATCAGGCGGGAAAGGACAATGAGCAGTTCTTC. This gives the protein CASSPNQAGKDNEQFF.